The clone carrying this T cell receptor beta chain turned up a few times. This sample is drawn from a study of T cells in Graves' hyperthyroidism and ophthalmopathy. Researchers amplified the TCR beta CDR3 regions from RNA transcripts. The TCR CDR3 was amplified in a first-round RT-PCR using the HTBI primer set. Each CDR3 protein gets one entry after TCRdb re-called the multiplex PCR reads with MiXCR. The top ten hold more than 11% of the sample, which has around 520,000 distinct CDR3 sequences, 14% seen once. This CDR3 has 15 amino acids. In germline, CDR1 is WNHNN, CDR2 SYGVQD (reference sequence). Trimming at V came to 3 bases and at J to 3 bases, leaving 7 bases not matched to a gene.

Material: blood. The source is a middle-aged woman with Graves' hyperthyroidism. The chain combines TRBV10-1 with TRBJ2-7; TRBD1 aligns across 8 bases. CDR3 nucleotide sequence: TGCGCCAGCAGTGATAGCCGGGACAGGCTCTACGAGCAGTACTTC. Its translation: CASSDSRDRLYEQYF.